The T cell receptor (beta chain) described here comes from a study of blood T cell repertoires in COVID-19. Study-level background: Samples taken during acute and convalescent COVID-19 were collected in the United States, Italy and Spain. From T cells, B-cell-depleted T cells, or PBMCs came the material, which was cDNA or gDNA.

Study processing details: Reference gene primers were amplified, and this amplification served to estimate nucleated cell counts. Libraries were prepared by immunoSEQ multiplex PCR; TCRdb keeps only in-frame clonotypes and omits some of them. V and J calls and clone size follow that table, whereas D and trimming were derived from the DNA. The sample contains 97,000 or so clones, 90% of which appear only once. The V gene lost 8 bases and the J gene lost 2 bases, with 13 bases spanning the gap. This CDR3 is built from 13 residues. Germline CDR1 and CDR2: MNHEY and SVGAGI. The sample comprised peripheral blood. The genes are TRBV6-5 and TRBJ2-7, with D possibly matching TRBD2 (6 bases). This TCR was sampled from a middle-aged man with acute or convalescent COVID-19. The CDR3 bases are TGTGCCAGCCTACCGGGACTTACCTACGAGCAGTACTTC. This gives the protein CASLPGLTYEQYF.